This T cell receptor (beta chain) was profiled in a study of T cells in localized non-small cell lung cancer. Method: immunoSEQ multiplex PCR; TCRdb's copy keeps in-frame clones and lacks some. The sample consists of about 21,000 clones, approximately 91% of them appearing once. Sequencing used PBMCs, obtained before any cancer treatment. This receptor was identified in a man aged 35 to 69 with stage II squamous cell lung carcinoma.

CDR3 coding DNA: TGTGCCAGCAGCGTACCGGGACAGGCGTTTCCCGGGGAGCTGTTTTTT. This translates into CASSVPGQAFPGELFF. The chain couples TRBV7-9 to TRBJ2-2, with 8 bases lining up with TRBD1. With V trimmed by 5 bases and J by 6 bases, 11 bases remained unmatched. In germline, CDR1 is SEHNR, CDR2 FQNEAQ (reference sequence). This CDR3 comprises 16 residues.